A selection of T cell receptor beta chains follows, all from one sample in a study of blood T cell repertoires in COVID-19. The method was immunoSEQ multiplex PCR; TCRdb's version includes in-frame clones alone and lacks a portion of them. This table has about 190,000 clones, around 84% appearing once. Sequencing was done on a sample of peripheral blood. The source is a human donor in a cohort sampled during active COVID-19. Each CDR3 is given with its conserved first and last residue. The order of the fields is J gene, V gene, D gene, CDR3 length, clone size, CDR3 protein, CDR3 DNA. D genes are given only for firm matches. Clone size is given for some rows only: seen once, a few or many times, or a class if the clone is expanded.

J: TRBJ2-3; V: TRBV5-1; D: TRBD1; length: 13; size: .; CDR3: CASSLGDRALQYF; DNA: TGCGCCAGCAGCTTGGGGGACAGGGCCTTGCAGTATTTT
J: TRBJ1-2; V: TRBV5-4; D: .; length: 14; size: .; CDR3: CASSPLVASYGYTF; DNA: TGTGCCAGCAGCCCGCTTGTAGCATCCTATGGCTACACCTTC
J: TRBJ1-1; V: TRBV25-1; D: .; length: 14; size: few; CDR3: CASSQSFTNTEAFF; DNA: TGTGCCAGCAGTCAATCCTTTACAAACACTGAAGCTTTCTTT
J: TRBJ2-5; V: TRBV5-4; D: TRBD1; length: 16; size: .; CDR3: CASSSRQGRAEETQYF; DNA: TGTGCCAGCAGCTCCCGACAGGGCCGGGCCGAAGAGACCCAGTACTTC
J: TRBJ2-1; V: TRBV9; D: .; length: 13; size: .; CDR3: CASSSPQDNEQFF; DNA: TGTGCCAGCAGCTCCCCACAAGACAATGAGCAGTTCTTC
J: TRBJ2-1; V: TRBV3-1/TRBV3-2; D: .; length: 15; size: .; CDR3: CASSQAWSSYNEQFF; DNA: TGTGCCAGCAGCCAAGCATGGAGCTCCTACAATGAGCAGTTCTTC
J: TRBJ1-6; V: TRBV5-1; D: .; length: 15; size: few; CDR3: CASSLDAGNNSPLHF; DNA: TGCGCCAGCAGCTTGGATGCAGGAAACAATTCACCCCTCCACTTT
J: TRBJ1-5; V: TRBV28; D: .; length: 16; size: .; CDR3: CASSLSTGYSNQPQHF; DNA: TGTGCCAGCAGTTTGAGTACAGGTTATAGCAATCAGCCCCAGCATTTT
J: TRBJ2-5; V: TRBV6-1; D: TRBD1; length: 15; size: .; CDR3: CASSEEGTGLRTQYF; DNA: TGTGCCAGCAGTGAGGAAGGGACAGGGTTAAGGACCCAGTACTTC
J: TRBJ2-7; V: TRBV7-2; D: TRBD2; length: 15; size: .; CDR3: CASSSAGRYPYEQYF; DNA: TGTGCCAGCAGCTCGGCCGGGAGGTACCCGTACGAGCAGTACTTC
J: TRBJ2-1; V: TRBV21-1; D: .; length: 14; size: .; CDR3: CASRSETTYNEQFF; DNA: TGTGCCAGCCGCTCCGAGACTACATACAATGAGCAGTTCTTC
J: TRBJ1-2; V: TRBV10-3; D: TRBD1; length: 15; size: .; CDR3: CAISGGTAANYGYTF; DNA: TGTGCCATCAGCGGTGGGACAGCGGCAAACTATGGCTACACCTTC
J: TRBJ2-2; V: TRBV19; D: .; length: 15; size: once; CDR3: CASRKLVANTGELFF; DNA: TGTGCCAGTAGAAAACTCGTCGCGAACACCGGGGAGCTGTTTTTT
J: TRBJ2-2; V: TRBV10-3; D: .; length: 11; size: .; CDR3: CASQGTGELFF; DNA: TGTGCCAGTCAGGGGACCGGGGAGCTGTTTTTT
J: TRBJ2-6; V: TRBV7-8; D: .; length: 15; size: .; CDR3: CASSLVLGGANVLTF; DNA: TGTGCCAGCAGCTTAGTCCTAGGTGGGGCCAACGTCCTGACTTTC
J: TRBJ2-7; V: TRBV4-2; D: .; length: 15; size: .; CDR3: CASSQEGHQLGEQYF; DNA: TGTGCCAGCAGCCAAGAGGGACATCAGTTGGGTGAGCAGTACTTC
J: TRBJ2-2; V: TRBV29-1; D: .; length: 12; size: once; CDR3: CSVKGGFGELFF; DNA: TGCAGCGTCAAGGGGGGGTTCGGGGAGCTGTTTTTT
J: TRBJ2-3; V: TRBV19; D: .; length: 17; size: once; CDR3: CASTLAPAGGGTDTQYF; DNA: TGTGCCAGTACCCTAGCCCCAGCCGGCGGGGGCACAGATACGCAGTATTTT
J: TRBJ2-5; V: TRBV6-6; D: .; length: 15; size: .; CDR3: CASSYNQRYQETQYF; DNA: TGTGCCAGCAGTTACAACCAACGGTACCAAGAGACCCAGTACTTC
J: TRBJ2-1; V: TRBV29-1; D: TRBD2; length: 16; size: .; CDR3: CSVWGNSLAAYNEQFF; DNA: TGCAGCGTTTGGGGCAACAGTCTAGCGGCTTACAATGAGCAGTTCTTC
J: TRBJ1-2; V: TRBV19; D: TRBD1; length: 15; size: .; CDR3: CASRWDRFSMDGYTF; DNA: TGTGCCAGTAGATGGGACAGGTTTTCGATGGATGGCTACACCTTC
J: TRBJ2-4; V: TRBV18; D: .; length: 14; size: .; CDR3: CASSPPLGKNIQYF; DNA: TGTGCCAGCTCACCACCGCTAGGCAAAAACATTCAGTACTTC